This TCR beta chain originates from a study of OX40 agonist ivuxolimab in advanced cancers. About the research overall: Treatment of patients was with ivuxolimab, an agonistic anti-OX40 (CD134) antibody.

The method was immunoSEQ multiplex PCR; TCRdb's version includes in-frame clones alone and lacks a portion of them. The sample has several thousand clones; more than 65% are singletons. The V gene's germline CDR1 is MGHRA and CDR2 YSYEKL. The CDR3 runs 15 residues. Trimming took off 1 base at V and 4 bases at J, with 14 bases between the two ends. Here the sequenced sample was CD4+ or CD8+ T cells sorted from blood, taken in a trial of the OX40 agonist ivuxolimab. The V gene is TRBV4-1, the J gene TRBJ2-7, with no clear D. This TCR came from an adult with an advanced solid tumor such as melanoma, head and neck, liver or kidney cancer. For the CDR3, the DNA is TGCGCCAGCAGCCAAGGACGGCCGGCCCTTTACGAGCAGTACTTC. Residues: CASSQGRPALYEQYF.